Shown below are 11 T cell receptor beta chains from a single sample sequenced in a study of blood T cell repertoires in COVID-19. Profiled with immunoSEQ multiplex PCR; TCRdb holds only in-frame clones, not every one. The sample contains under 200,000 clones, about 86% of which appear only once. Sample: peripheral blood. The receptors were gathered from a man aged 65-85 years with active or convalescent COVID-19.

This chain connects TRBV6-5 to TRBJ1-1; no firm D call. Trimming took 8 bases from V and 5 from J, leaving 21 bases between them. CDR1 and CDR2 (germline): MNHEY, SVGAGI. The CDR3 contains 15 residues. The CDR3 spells CASSPVQLGVTEAFF. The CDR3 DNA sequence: TGTGCCAGCTCCCCTGTCCAGTTAGGAGTGACTGAAGCTTTCTTT.

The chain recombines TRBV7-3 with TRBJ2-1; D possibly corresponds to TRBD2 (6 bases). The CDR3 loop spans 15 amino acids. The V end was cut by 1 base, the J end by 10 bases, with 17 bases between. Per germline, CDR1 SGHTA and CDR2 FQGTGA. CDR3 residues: CASSLSLANVGEQFF. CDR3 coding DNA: TGTGCCAGCAGCTTAAGTCTAGCGAACGTGGGGGAGCAGTTCTTC.

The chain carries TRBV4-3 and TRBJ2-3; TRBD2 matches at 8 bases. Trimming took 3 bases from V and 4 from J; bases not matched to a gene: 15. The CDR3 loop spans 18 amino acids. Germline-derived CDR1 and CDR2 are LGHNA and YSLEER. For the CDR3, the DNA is TGCGCCAGCAGCCACGCGCCCAGGGGTAGCGGGACTGCAGATACGCAGTATTTT. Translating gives CASSHAPRGSGTADTQYF.

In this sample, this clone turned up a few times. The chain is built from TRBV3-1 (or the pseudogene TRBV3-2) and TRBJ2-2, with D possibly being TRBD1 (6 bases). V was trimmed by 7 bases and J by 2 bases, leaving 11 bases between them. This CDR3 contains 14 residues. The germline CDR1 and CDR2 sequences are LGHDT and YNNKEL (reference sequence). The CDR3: CASTRDINTGELFF. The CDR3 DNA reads TGTGCCAGCACACGGGACATTAACACCGGGGAGCTGTTTTTT.

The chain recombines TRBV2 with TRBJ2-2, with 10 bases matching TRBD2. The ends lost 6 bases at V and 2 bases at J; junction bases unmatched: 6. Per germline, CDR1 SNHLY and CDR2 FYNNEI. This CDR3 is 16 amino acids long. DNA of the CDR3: TGTGCCAGCAGCCTTAGCGGGAGGACTAACACCGGGGAGCTGTTTTTT. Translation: CASSLSGRTNTGELFF.

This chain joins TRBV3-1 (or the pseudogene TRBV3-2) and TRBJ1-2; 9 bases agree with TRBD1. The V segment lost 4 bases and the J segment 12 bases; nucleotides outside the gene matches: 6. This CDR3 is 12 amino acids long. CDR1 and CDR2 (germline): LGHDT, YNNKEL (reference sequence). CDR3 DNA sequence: TGTGCCAGCAGCCTACTACAGGGGGCTAACACCTTC. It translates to CASSLLQGANTF.

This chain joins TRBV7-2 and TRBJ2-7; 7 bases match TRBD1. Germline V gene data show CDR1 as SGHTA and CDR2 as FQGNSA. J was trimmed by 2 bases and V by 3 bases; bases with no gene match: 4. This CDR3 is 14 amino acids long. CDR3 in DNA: TGTGCCAGCAGCTTGAACAGGGGAACCTACGAGCAGTACTTC. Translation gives CASSLNRGTYEQYF.

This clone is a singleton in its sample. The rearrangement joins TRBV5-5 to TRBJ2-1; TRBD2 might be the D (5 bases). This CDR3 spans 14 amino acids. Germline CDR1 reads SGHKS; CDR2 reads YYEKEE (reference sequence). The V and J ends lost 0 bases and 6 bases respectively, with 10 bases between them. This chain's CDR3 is CASSLAPAVNEQFF. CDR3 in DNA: TGTGCCAGCAGCTTGGCCCCAGCGGTCAATGAGCAGTTCTTC.

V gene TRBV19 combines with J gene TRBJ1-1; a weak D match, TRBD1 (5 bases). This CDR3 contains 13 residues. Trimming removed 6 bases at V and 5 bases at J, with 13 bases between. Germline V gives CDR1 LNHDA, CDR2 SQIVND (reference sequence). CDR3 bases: TGTGCCAGTAGAGGGCAGGGATTAACTGAAGCTTTCTTT. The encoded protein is CASRGQGLTEAFF.

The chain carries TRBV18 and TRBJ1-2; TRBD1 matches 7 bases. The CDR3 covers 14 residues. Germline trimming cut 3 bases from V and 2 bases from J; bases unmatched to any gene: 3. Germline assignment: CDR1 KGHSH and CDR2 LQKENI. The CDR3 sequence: CASSPGQMNYGYTF. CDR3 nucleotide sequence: TGTGCCAGCTCACCGGGACAGATGAACTATGGCTACACCTTC.

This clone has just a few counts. CDR3 loop: CASSQAAVESTEAFF. In DNA, the CDR3 is TGCGCCAGCAGCCAAGCCGCGGTGGAGAGCACTGAAGCTTTCTTT. The chain carries TRBV4-3 and TRBJ1-1; D gene uncertain. From germline, CDR1 is LGHNA and CDR2 YSLEER. V was cut by 1 base and J by 4 bases, with 13 bases left in between. The CDR3 contains 15 residues.